This TCR beta chain appears in the sequencing data of a study of T cell responses to AZD1222 COVID-19 vaccine (dated by TCRdb to about 2021). Concerning the study at large: TCR sequencing covered some 240 trial participants: 200 to 210 given two doses of AZD1222 and 26 given two doses of MenACWY control vaccine. Trial participants were enrolled into age subgroups of 18-55, 56-69 and 70-plus years, which contained approximately 150, 30 and 60 TCR-sequenced participants, respectively.

In the case of this clone: This receptor's antigen is unknown. One base away there is no much larger clone; base qualities are not given.

The time point label for this specimen denotes: about 28 days (+/-7) after the second vaccine dose. AZD1222 recipients with second doses at about 4 weeks or about 12 weeks were pooled, because spike-specific TCR depth and breadth did not differ between schedules. Samples from vaccinated people were obtained from the UK trials COV001 and COV002, which included a single-blind randomized controlled phase 2/3 trial of AZD1222 (ChAdOx1 nCoV-19) in healthy adults. For TCRbeta chain sequencing, PBMC samples were collected from trial participants at day 0 and at day 28 after the second dose. The CDR3 regions of human TCRbeta chains were analyzed by immunosequencing. The paper's processing steps were these. TCRs in the repertoires were compared against a reference library of SARS-CoV-2-specific TCRs that had been generated with the MIRA antigen-specificity platform. Breadth meant the fraction of unique TCRs that were SARS-CoV-2-associated, whereas depth meant the fraction of total T cells that were SARS-CoV-2-associated. Using the MIRA data, each spike-specific TCR was mapped to the spike region that the TCR reacts to and placed in a CD4 or CD8 class. Log10-transformed breadth and depth values were compared by one-way ANOVA with Sidak's multiple comparisons tests. TCRdb mirrors the immuneACCESS table, restricted to in-frame sequences. Some clones are absent from its copies; in checked studies, under half trace to an unresolved V gene, and the reason for the others is unknown. That table supplies the V and J calls and clone size; D and trimming were determined from the DNA. The sample data list under 150,000 clones, and roughly nine tenths of these were observed just once. The top ten clonotypes cover 1.5% to 2% of the sample.

The research as a whole found: Conclusions about previously exposed vaccinees are limited because only five to seven AZD1222 recipients were SARS-CoV-2 seropositive at baseline. Reportedly, close to half of the unique spike-specific TCRs recognized epitopes lying outside the regions that are mutated in the B.1.351 and B.1.1.7 variants. Because no day 14 peak-response samples were available, repertoires were characterized only after the peak T cell response. Vaccine-associated CD4 TCRs spanned the whole spike protein, with dominant responses in regions 160-218 and 743-854. Participants were mostly white British, with more females than males. The authors suggested clonal diversity may have been underestimated. In the small 56-69-year group, the increase in depth fell short of significance, most likely because of low power. Spike-specific TCR breadth and depth rose significantly after two AZD1222 doses compared with day 0 and with MenACWY recipients.

From V the trimming removes 6 bases and from J it removes 1 base, while the gene matches leave 16 bases of the junction unaccounted for. From the germline V gene, CDR1 is MDHEN and CDR2 is SYDVKM. Its CDR3 holds 18 amino acids, cysteine through phenylalanine. The only DNA kept is the CDR3, 54 bases in frame from the first base. This receptor was obtained from an adult who received the AZD1222 COVID-19 vaccine. This material consisted of peripheral blood, taken 28 days after the second AZD1222 dose. Recombination linked TRBV28 to TRBJ2-7; 9 middle bases align to TRBD1. The CDR3 region: CASSPRNPPGQGSYEQYF. The nucleotide sequence is TGTGCCAGCAGCCCAAGGAACCCGCCGGGACAGGGTTCCTACGAGCAGTACTTC.